The present entry profiles one T cell receptor beta chain with its context. Its antigen is currently unknown. This sample is part of a study of shared clonotypes between healthy human individuals. Study conclusions and caveats: The genetic and exposure-history diversity represented was limited by few donors. Among the subsets, naive ones generally showed larger estimated richness than memory ones. Non-shared clonotypes had lower generation probabilities than those shared by all four donors.

Produced via immunoSEQ multiplex PCR; TCRdb's table is partial and in-frame only. The table lists 1,400,000 or so clones, 98% to 99% of them singletons, with 0.36% in the top ten. This sequence originates from a young man in good health. The sample consisted of naive CD4+ T cells sorted from blood. Sample subset: CD45RA+ positively selected.

CDR3 sequence reads: CASSSRPAYGYTF. For the CDR3, the DNA is TGTGCCAGCAGTTCTCGACCCGCATATGGCTACACCTTC. The chain recombines TRBV28 with TRBJ1-2; D not certain. Between the trimmed V and J ends, which lost 4 bases and 5 bases, there was a span of 11 bases. This CDR3 spans 13 amino acids. Per germline, CDR1 MDHEN and CDR2 SYDVKM.